This TCR beta chain emerged from a study of CD8 T cells in Susac syndrome. Sequencing of TCR beta was performed on blood CD8+ T cells and on blood CD4+ T cells. TEMRA cells were FACS-enriched, while CD8+ and CD4+ T cells were negatively isolated. RNA amounts of roughly 0.45 to 1 ug underwent reverse transcription with random hexamers. Each CDR3 protein gets one entry after TCRdb re-called the immunoSEQ multiplex PCR reads with MiXCR. The sample has roughly 89,000 distinct CDR3 sequences, 90% to 97% seen once; the top ten hold approximately 0.42%. A word on this clonotype: Its antigen is still unknown.

The CDR3 consists of 13 residues. V shed 7 bases, J shed 5 bases, and the junction held 7 bases outside the gene matches. CDR1 is SNHLY, CDR2 FYNNEI, per germline. Study observations and caveats: Peak Susac CD8+ clonal expansion occurred in TEMRA cells and active patients. The number of Susac-specific public clones found was around 16 in total CD8+ repertoires and five in CD8+ TEMRA repertoires.

Sequencing was carried out using CD8+ T cells from PBMCs. The J gene is TRBJ2-7, the V gene TRBV2; 8 bases map to TRBD2. This TCR came from a human donor with Susac syndrome. The CDR3 region is CASTIGGGNEQYF. CDR3 DNA: TGTGCCAGCACCATCGGGGGGGGCAACGAGCAGTACTTC.